This T cell receptor beta chain was captured by sequencing in a study of T cells expressing NK-cell markers (dated by TCRdb to about 2020). Regarding the study in general: Roughly 8 donors provided sorted CD3+CD56+NKG2C+, CD3+CD56+NKG2C- and CD3+CD56-NKG2C+ T-cell subsets, whose TCR beta-chain repertoires were profiled. The eight sequenced donors were randomly selected healthy volunteers, three men and five women. The libraries were sequenced on Illumina HiSeq 2000/2500, MiSeq or NextSeq, producing 2 x 150 bp reads. Of the eight sequenced donors, seven were found to be HCMV-seropositive and one was found to be HCMV-seronegative.

The CDR3 spans 15 residues, from the cysteine through the phenylalanine. The DNA is unrecorded. The germline V gene yields LGHNA for CDR1 and YSLEER for CDR2. TCRdb records Illumina HiSeq 2000 as the sequencer. 5'RACE template switching, by which a universal primer site and unique molecular identifiers were added, was used to make TCR beta cDNA libraries. Synthesis of cDNA was primed from the TCR beta constant segment and was followed by two consecutive PCR amplification steps. Regarding the original processing steps: MIGEC was used to demultiplex reads and group reads by UMI, and MiTCR was used to assemble and quantify clonotypes. To remove erroneous sequences, TCR cDNA sequences were retained only when supported by two or more reads. The tcR package was used for downstream repertoire analysis, and clonotypes were matched between fractions using CDR3 nucleotide sequence together with V segment. Antigen specificity was annotated against VDJdb with VDJmatch, allowing one amino acid substitution in CDR3. The reads, reprocessed by TCRdb, yield one row per CDR3 protein sequence and no DNA. TCRdb, not the original authors, processed these V and J calls. The sample's records list 440,000 or so distinct CDR3 sequences. Less than 7.5% of the sample rests with the top ten.

HCMV-specific IgG was detected in serum with a commercial ELISA kit to determine HCMV serostatus. Ficoll density gradient centrifugation was used to isolate peripheral blood mononuclear cells from blood. What the research found in general, with its limitations: In six donors, the dominant CD3+CD56+NKG2C+ clonotypes were found to rank among the top 10 CD8+ clonotypes and to make up roughly 1.0-7.0% of CD8+ T cells. Whether the expanded NKG2C-expressing T cell clones were specific for HCMV antigens was left unclear. Those dominant clonotypes were again the most abundant among CD3+CD56-NKG2C+ cells in a handful of donors, at about 25-65%.

Turning to this clonotype: The clone's antigen remains unknown.

The V gene is TRBV4-3 and the J gene is TRBJ1-4. This clonotype was obtained from a woman aged 18-70 years in good health. Material for sequencing was blood T cells: a sorted CD56 or NKG2C T cell subset, CD4+ or CD8+ T cells, or bulk PBMC T cells (not recorded which). The CDR3 amino acid sequence is: CASSQVGRNNEKLFF.